The 17 T cell receptor beta chains below come from one sample, sequenced in a study of T cell responses to AZD1222 COVID-19 vaccine. Sequencing used immunoSEQ multiplex PCR; TCRdb keeps in-frame clones, though not all of them. The sample includes roughly 100,000 clones, roughly 85% of them seen just once. This specimen was peripheral blood, taken 28 days after the second AZD1222 dose. Receptor source: an adult who received the AZD1222 COVID-19 vaccine.

V usage is TRBV5-4 and J usage is TRBJ2-7, with D possibly being TRBD1 or TRBD2 (5 bases each). Germline lookup yields CDR1 SGHNT and CDR2 YYREEE (reference sequence). This CDR3 comprises 14 residues. V was clipped by 1 base and J by 0 bases, with 8 bases between them. CDR3 bases: TGTGCCAGCAGCTTGTTTGGGGGCTCCTACGAGCAGTACTTC. Amino acids: CASSLFGGSYEQYF.

The rearrangement links TRBV19 to TRBJ2-7, with D possibly being TRBD2 (7 bases). Germline values: CDR1 LNHDA, CDR2 SQIVND (reference sequence). Deletions cut 1 base from V and 0 bases from J, with 16 bases between. This CDR3 has 17 residues. The CDR3 DNA reads TGTGCCAGTAGTATAGGAAGTAGGGGGGGTAACTCCTACGAGCAGTACTTC. Its protein is CASSIGSRGGNSYEQYF.

The V and J genes are TRBV3-1 (or the pseudogene TRBV3-2) and TRBJ2-1, with TRBD1 matching over 8 bases. CDR3 length: 13 residues. Germline V CDR1 and CDR2: LGHDT, YNNKEL (reference sequence). V dropped 2 bases and J dropped 8; count of bases not matched to a gene: 2. For the CDR3, the DNA is TGTGCCAGCAGCCAATTGACAGGGGATGAGCAGTTCTTC. This sequence encodes CASSQLTGDEQFF.

This chain links TRBV9 with TRBJ2-4; D call uncertain. Looked up from germline, CDR1 is SGDLS and CDR2 is YYNGEE. Trimming removed 4 bases at V and 1 base at J, with 15 bases between. The CDR3 covers 16 residues. CDR3 in amino acids: CASSKWSQGAKNIQYF. For the CDR3, the DNA is TGTGCCAGCAGCAAGTGGTCTCAAGGGGCCAAAAACATTCAGTACTTC.

CDR3 sequence reads: CASRMTGGYGYTF. CDR3 coding DNA: TGTGCCAGCAGGATGACAGGGGGGTATGGCTACACCTTC. V gene TRBV6-5 combines with J gene TRBJ1-2; 9 nucleotides align to TRBD1. This CDR3 has 13 amino acids. The V segment lost 6 bases and the J segment 5 bases; nucleotides outside the gene matches: 4. Germline V gene lookup returns CDR1 MNHEY and CDR2 SVGAGI.

The chain recombines TRBV10-1 with TRBJ2-7, with 9 bases aligning to TRBD2. V shed 4 bases, J shed 7 bases, and the junction held 5 bases outside the gene matches. Germline CDR1 WNHNN, CDR2 SYGVQD (reference sequence). The CDR3 runs to 13 residues. CDR3 bases: TGCGCCAGCAGTGTAGCGGGAGTTGGGGAGCAGTACTTC. It specifies CASSVAGVGEQYF.

The chain links TRBV19 to TRBJ2-7; 13 nucleotides align to TRBD2. Germline assignment: CDR1 LNHDA and CDR2 SQIVND (reference sequence). The CDR3 consists of 15 residues. The J segment lost 5 bases and the V segment lost 5 bases, leaving 6 bases of the junction unmatched. CDR3 residues: CASSATSGRRNEQYF. The CDR3 region has the DNA TGTGCCAGTAGTGCGACTAGCGGGAGGAGGAACGAGCAGTACTTC.

The rearrangement uses TRBV13 and TRBJ1-2; D remains unclear. V dropped 3 bases and J dropped 3 bases, with 11 bases sitting between them. The CDR3 is 14 residues long. CDR1 PRHDT and CDR2 FYEKMQ come from the germline V gene (reference sequence). The CDR3 here is CASSFGGFHYGYTF. CDR3 nucleotides: TGTGCCAGCAGCTTTGGAGGGTTTCACTATGGCTACACCTTC.

V usage is TRBV28 and J usage is TRBJ2-1; a possible D gene is TRBD2 (5 bases). Trimming left V 3 bases short and J 5 bases short, with 23 bases between. CDR1 MDHEN and CDR2 SYDVKM come from the germline V gene. CDR3 size: 18 residues. The CDR3 loop is CASSFESNPGSFHNEQFF. CDR3 coding DNA: TGTGCCAGCAGTTTCGAAAGCAATCCGGGAAGTTTTCACAATGAGCAGTTCTTC.

V and J are TRBV5-1 and TRBJ2-7, with 8 bases identical to TRBD2. V trimming: 0 bases; J trimming: 2 bases; junction bases outside the gene matches: 4. The CDR3 runs 15 residues. The V gene's germline CDR1 is SGHRS and CDR2 YFSETQ. CDR3 in amino acids: CASSLVASGPYEQYF. As DNA, the CDR3 is TGCGCCAGCAGCTTGGTGGCTAGCGGGCCCTACGAGCAGTACTTC.

The chain recombines TRBV7-8 with TRBJ2-1; no clear D gene. The CDR3 extends over 16 amino acids. V dropped 1 base and J dropped 0 bases, with 10 bases sitting between them. Germline CDR1 is SGHVS and CDR2 is FQNEAQ. This CDR3 reads CASSLGGPYSYNEQFF. The CDR3 nucleotides read TGTGCCAGCAGCTTAGGAGGCCCATACTCCTACAATGAGCAGTTCTTC.

This clone occurred a few times. The chain carries TRBV10-3 and TRBJ1-6, with 7 bases that match TRBD1. In germline, CDR1 is ENHRY, CDR2 SYGVKD. This CDR3 spans 18 amino acids. The ends lost 5 bases at V and 6 bases at J; junction bases unmatched: 16. The CDR3 bases are TGTGCCATCAGTACGGACAGGTTACTCTTTCGCTCTAATTCACCCCTCCACTTT. It translates to CAISTDRLLFRSNSPLHF.

V and J are TRBV28 and TRBJ1-3; D unresolved. The V end was cut by 1 base, the J end by 2 bases, with 12 bases between. Germline V CDR1 and CDR2: MDHEN, SYDVKM. The CDR3 totals 16 residues. CDR3 sequence: CASSLSEILAGNTIYF. The DNA of the CDR3 is TGTGCCAGCAGTTTATCGGAGATTTTGGCTGGAAACACCATATATTTT.

The rearrangement links TRBV6-2 or TRBV6-3 to TRBJ1-2, with D perhaps TRBD1 (5 bases). CDR1 and CDR2 (germline): MNHEY, SVGEGT. V was shortened by 4 bases and J by 3 bases, with 6 bases between the two germline ends. This CDR3 is built from 12 residues. The CDR3 region has the DNA TGTGCCAGCAGTTCAGGGTACTATGGCTACACCTTC. Protein product: CASSSGYYGYTF.

The chain is built from TRBV28 and TRBJ1-5; 10 positions match TRBD1. The V segment lost 6 bases and the J segment 4 bases; nucleotides outside the gene matches: 9. The CDR3 is made up of 16 amino acids. Germline CDR1 and CDR2: MDHEN and SYDVKM. CDR3 protein: CASRPTGGAFNQPQHF. Here the CDR3 DNA reads TGTGCCAGCAGACCGACAGGGGGCGCATTTAATCAGCCCCAGCATTTT.

The J gene is TRBJ2-7, the V gene TRBV28; 9 bases fit TRBD1. The trim removed 4 bases at V and 2 bases at J, leaving 12 bases unmatched. The CDR3 contains 17 residues. The germline V gene has CDR1 MDHEN and CDR2 SYDVKM. In DNA, the CDR3 is TGTGCCAGCAGTTATCCCGCGGACAGGGGCTCCACCTACGAGCAGTACTTC. As protein: CASSYPADRGSTYEQYF.

This sequence joins TRBV20-1 and TRBJ2-7, with TRBD2 matching 11 bases. CDR3 size: 16 residues. V was clipped by 3 bases and J by 2 bases; unmatched bases: 9. Germline V gene data show CDR1 as DFQATT and CDR2 as SNEGSKA (reference sequence). In DNA form, the CDR3 reads TGCAGTGCTAGTTATTTAGGTAGCGGGAGGGCCTACGAGCAGTACTTC. This sequence encodes CSASYLGSGRAYEQYF.